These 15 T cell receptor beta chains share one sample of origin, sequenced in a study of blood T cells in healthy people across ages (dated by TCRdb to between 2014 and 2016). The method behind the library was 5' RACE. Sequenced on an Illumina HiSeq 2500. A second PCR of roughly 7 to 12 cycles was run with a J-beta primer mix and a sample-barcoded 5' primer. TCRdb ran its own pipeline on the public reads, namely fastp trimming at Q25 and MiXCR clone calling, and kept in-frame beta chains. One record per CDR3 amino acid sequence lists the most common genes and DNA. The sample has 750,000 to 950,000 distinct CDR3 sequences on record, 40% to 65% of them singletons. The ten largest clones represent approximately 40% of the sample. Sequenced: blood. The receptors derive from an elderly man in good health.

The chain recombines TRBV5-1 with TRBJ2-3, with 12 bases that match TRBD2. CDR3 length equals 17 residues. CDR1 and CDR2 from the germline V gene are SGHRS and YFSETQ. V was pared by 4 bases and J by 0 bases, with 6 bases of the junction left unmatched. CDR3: CASSPGTSGPSTDTQYF. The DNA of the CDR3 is TGCGCCAGCAGCCCTGGGACTAGCGGGCCTAGCACAGATACGCAGTATTTT.

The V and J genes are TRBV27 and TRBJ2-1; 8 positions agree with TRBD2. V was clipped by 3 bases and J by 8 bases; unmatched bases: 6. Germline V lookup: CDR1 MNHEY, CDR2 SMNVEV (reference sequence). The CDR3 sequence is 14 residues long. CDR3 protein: CASSFSGSPYEQFF. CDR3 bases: TGTGCCAGCAGTTTCAGCGGGAGCCCGTATGAGCAGTTCTTC.

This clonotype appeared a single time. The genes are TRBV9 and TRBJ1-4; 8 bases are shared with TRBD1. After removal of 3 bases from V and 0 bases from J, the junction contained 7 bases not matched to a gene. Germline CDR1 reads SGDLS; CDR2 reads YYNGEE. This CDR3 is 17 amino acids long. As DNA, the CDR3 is TGTGCCAGCAGCGAGGACAGGGTGGGGGCAACTAATGAAAAACTGTTTTTT. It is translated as CASSEDRVGATNEKLFF.

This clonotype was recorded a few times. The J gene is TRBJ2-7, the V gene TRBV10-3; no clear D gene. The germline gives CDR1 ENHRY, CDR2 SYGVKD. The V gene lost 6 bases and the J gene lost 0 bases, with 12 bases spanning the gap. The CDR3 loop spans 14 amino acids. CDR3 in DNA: TGTGCCATCAGACTCTCGGATGCCTCCTACGAGCAGTACTTC. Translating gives CAIRLSDASYEQYF.

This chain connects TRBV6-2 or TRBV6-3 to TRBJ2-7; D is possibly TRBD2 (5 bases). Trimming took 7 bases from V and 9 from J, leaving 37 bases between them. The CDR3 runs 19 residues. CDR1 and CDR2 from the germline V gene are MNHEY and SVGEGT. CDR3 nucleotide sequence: TGTGCCAGCACTTCTATCCAAGCGGCCAATCGGACTCCCCGGCGTGGGCAGTACTTC. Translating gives CASTSIQAANRTPRRGQYF.

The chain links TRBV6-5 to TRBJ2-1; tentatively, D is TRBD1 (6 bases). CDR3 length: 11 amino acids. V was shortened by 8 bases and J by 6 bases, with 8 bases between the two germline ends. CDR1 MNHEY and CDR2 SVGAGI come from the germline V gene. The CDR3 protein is CASARGNEQFF. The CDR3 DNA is TGTGCCAGCGCCAGGGGCAATGAGCAGTTCTTC.

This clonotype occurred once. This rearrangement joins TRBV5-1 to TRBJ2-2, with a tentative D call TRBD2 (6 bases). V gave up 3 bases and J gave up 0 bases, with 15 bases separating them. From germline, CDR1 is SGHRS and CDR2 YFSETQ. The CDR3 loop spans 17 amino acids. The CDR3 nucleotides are TGCGCCAGCAGCTCCTCAGGCGGGGCTACGAACACCGGGGAGCTGTTTTTT. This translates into CASSSSGGATNTGELFF.

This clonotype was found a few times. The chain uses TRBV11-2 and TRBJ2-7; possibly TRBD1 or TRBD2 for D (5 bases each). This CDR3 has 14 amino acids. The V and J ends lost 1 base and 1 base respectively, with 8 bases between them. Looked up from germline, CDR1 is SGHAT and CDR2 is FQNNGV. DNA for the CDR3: TGTGCCAGCAGCTTAGGGGGACCTTCCTACGAGCAGTACTTC. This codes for CASSLGGPSYEQYF.

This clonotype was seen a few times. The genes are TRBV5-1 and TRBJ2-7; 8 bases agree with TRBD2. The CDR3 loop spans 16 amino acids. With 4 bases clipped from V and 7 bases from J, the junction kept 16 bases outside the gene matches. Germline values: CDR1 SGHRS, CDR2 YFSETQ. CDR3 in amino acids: CASSPGPSAGGQEQYF. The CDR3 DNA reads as TGCGCCAGCAGCCCGGGCCCCTCGGCGGGAGGCCAAGAGCAGTACTTC.

The CDR3 spells CASSLAQRVASGRSYNEQFF. CDR3 sequence (DNA): TGTGCCAGCAGCTTAGCCCAGCGCGTAGCTAGCGGGAGGTCCTACAATGAGCAGTTCTTC. The chain couples TRBV7-8 to TRBJ2-1, with 11 bases fitting TRBD2. V lost 0 bases and J lost 1; bases outside the gene matches: 11. Germline V gives CDR1 SGHVS, CDR2 FQNEAQ. The CDR3 is 20 amino acids.

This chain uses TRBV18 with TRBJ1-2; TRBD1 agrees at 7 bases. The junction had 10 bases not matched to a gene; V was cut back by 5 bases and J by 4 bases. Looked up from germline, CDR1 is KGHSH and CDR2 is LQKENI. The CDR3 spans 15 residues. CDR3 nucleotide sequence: TGTGCCAGCTCAATATCTCCGGGACAGACCTATGGCTACACCTTC. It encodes CASSISPGQTYGYTF.

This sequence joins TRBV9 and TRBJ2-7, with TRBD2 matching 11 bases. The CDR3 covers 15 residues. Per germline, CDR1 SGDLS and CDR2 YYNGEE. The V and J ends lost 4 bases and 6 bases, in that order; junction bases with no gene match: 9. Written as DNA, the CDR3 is TGTGCCAGCAGCCCTATAGCGGGAGGGCCATCCGAGCAGTACTTC. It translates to CASSPIAGGPSEQYF.

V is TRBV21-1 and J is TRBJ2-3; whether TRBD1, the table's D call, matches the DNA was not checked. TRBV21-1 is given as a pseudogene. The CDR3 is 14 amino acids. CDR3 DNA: TGTGCCAGCAGCAAAGCCCGGGACCCAGATACGCAGTATTTT. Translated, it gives CASSKARDPDTQYF.

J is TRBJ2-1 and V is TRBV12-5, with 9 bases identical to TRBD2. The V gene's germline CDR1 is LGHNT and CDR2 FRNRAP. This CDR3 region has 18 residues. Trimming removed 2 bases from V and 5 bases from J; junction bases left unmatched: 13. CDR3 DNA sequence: TGTGCTAGTGGTTTGACCCGACGAGCGGGAGGCTCAAACAATGAGCAGTTCTTC. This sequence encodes CASGLTRRAGGSNNEQFF. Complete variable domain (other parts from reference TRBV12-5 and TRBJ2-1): DARVTQTPRHKVTEMGQEVTMRCQPILGHNTVFWYRQTMMQGLELLAYFRNRAPLDDSGMPKDRFSAEMPDATLATLKIQPSEPRDSAVYFCASGLTRRAGGSNNEQFFGPGTRLTVL.

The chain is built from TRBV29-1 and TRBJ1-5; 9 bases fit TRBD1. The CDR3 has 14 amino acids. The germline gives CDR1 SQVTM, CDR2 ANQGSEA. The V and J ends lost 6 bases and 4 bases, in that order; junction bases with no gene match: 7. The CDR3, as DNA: TGCAGCGTCCAGGGACAGGGCGGTAATCAGCCCCAGCATTTT. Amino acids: CSVQGQGGNQPQHF.